These T cell receptor beta chains were read from a single sample in a study of T cell clones after liver transplantation. Sequencing used immunoSEQ multiplex PCR; TCRdb keeps in-frame clones, though not all of them. In the table there are about 120,000 clones, about nine tenths of which are singletons. Sequenced material: CD4+ T cells from blood, taken 12 months after liver transplant. The receptors stem from a human patient who received a liver transplant. Some T cells may be supplied by the graft donor. CDR3s include the opening cysteine and the closing phenylalanine or tryptophan. The D gene is left open where the match is weak. Only part of the rows carry a size: once, few, many, or a class if the clone is expanded.

clone_size	v_call	d_call	j_call	cdr3_nt	cdr3_aa
.	TRBV6-5	.	TRBJ2-1	TGTGCCAGCAGTTTTCGCGGGTCCTACAATGAGCAGTTCTTC	CASSFRGSYNEQFF
.	TRBV18	.	TRBJ1-1	TGTGCCAGCTCACCTGAAAAGGTAGGGGTCACTGAAGCTTTCTTT	CASSPEKVGVTEAFF
.	TRBV6-1	.	TRBJ1-3	TGTGCCAGCAGTCTGCGATCTGGAAACACCATATATTTT	CASSLRSGNTIYF
.	TRBV6-1	TRBD1	TRBJ1-1	TGTGCCAGCAGTGCCCTTTCGACAGGGATGAACACTGAAGCTTTCTTT	CASSALSTGMNTEAFF
.	TRBV15	.	TRBJ1-5	TGTGCCACCGCGGATCAGCCCCAGCATTTT	CATADQPQHF
.	TRBV5-1	.	TRBJ1-3	TGCGCCAGCAGCCTGGACATCTCTGGAAACACCATATATTTT	CASSLDISGNTIYF
.	TRBV7-2	.	TRBJ1-5	TGTGCCAGCAGCCGCGGTCGTTCGGTCGGCCCCCAGCATTTT	CASSRGRSVGPQHF
.	TRBV28	TRBD1	TRBJ1-5	TGTGCCAGCAGTCCAACAGGGGGCCAATATCATCAGCCCCAGCATTTT	CASSPTGGQYHQPQHF
.	TRBV2	TRBD1	TRBJ2-7	TGTGCCAGCATTCCGGGACAGGGGGCCTACGAGCAGTACTTC	CASIPGQGAYEQYF
.	TRBV11-3	.	TRBJ2-2	TGTGCCAGCAGCTTAGGTCCTAGGGGCCGGGGGACCGGGGAGCTGTTTTTT	CASSLGPRGRGTGELFF
.	TRBV7-2	TRBD1	TRBJ1-1	TGTGCCAGCAGTCGACAGGGGAACACTGAAGCTTTCTTT	CASSRQGNTEAFF
.	TRBV7-2	.	TRBJ2-7	TGTGCCAGCAGCTGGACCGGGAGCTCCTACGAGCAGTACTTC	CASSWTGSSYEQYF
.	TRBV2	.	TRBJ1-2	TGTGCCAGCAGGCTAACACAGTTCGTGTATGGCTACACCTTC	CASRLTQFVYGYTF
.	TRBV29-1	TRBD1	TRBJ1-4	TGCAGCGTCCGTTACAGGGGGGACGAAAAACTGTTTTTT	CSVRYRGDEKLFF
.	TRBV28	TRBD2	TRBJ2-1	TGTGCCAGCTACGGATTCCTAGCGGGAGTAAGTTCGAATGAGCAGTTCTTC	CASYGFLAGVSSNEQFF
.	TRBV7-8	TRBD1	TRBJ2-5	TGTGCCAGCAGCCCCTGGACAGGGGGGGAGACCCAGTACTTC	CASSPWTGGETQYF
.	TRBV30	TRBD2	TRBJ2-5	TGTGCCTGGGGTAGCGGGAGGGGAAAAGAGACCCAGTACTTC	CAWGSGRGKETQYF
.	TRBV5-1	TRBD1	TRBJ1-2	TGCGCCAGCAGCTTCTCCGACAGGGAAAGCTACACCTTC	CASSFSDRESYTF
.	TRBV29-1	TRBD1	TRBJ2-7	TGCAGCGTCTCCCAGGGGGCATCCTACGAGCAGTACTTC	CSVSQGASYEQYF
.	TRBV2	.	TRBJ2-5	TGTGCCAGCCGTTTCACTCTCCAAGAGACCCAGTACTTC	CASRFTLQETQYF
.	TRBV12-5	.	TRBJ2-1	TGTGCTAGTGGTGTAGTTAATGAGCAGTTCTTC	CASGVVNEQFF
.	TRBV12-5	TRBD1	TRBJ2-3	TGTGCTAGTGGTTGGGGGACAGTAGACACAGATACGCAGTATTTT	CASGWGTVDTDTQYF
.	TRBV2	.	TRBJ1-5	TGTGCCAGCAGTGATGCCGGGGGCAGCAATCAGCCCCAGCATTTT	CASSDAGGSNQPQHF
once	TRBV28	TRBD2	TRBJ2-7	TGTGCCAGCAGTTTAAAGGGGCCTAGCGGGTTTTCCTACGAGCAGTACTTC	CASSLKGPSGFSYEQYF
.	TRBV2	.	TRBJ1-5	TGTGCCAGCAGTGGTGGCACCCGGGGTCAGCCCCAGCATTTT	CASSGGTRGQPQHF
.	TRBV7-2	TRBD2	TRBJ2-7	TGTGCCAGCACCCCCGGGGGGTTGTACGAGCAGTACTTC	CASTPGGLYEQYF
.	TRBV18	.	TRBJ2-5	TGTGCCAGCTCACAAGGAGTTCAAGAGACCCAGTACTTC	CASSQGVQETQYF
many	TRBV7-2	TRBD2	TRBJ2-7	TGTGCCAGCAGCCCTGGGGGACTAACACCCTACGAGCAGTACTTC	CASSPGGLTPYEQYF
.	TRBV5-6	.	TRBJ2-7	TGTGCCAGCAGCTTGCTGCCAAGCTCCTACGAGCAGTACTTC	CASSLLPSSYEQYF
.	TRBV5-1	TRBD2	TRBJ2-1	TGCGCCAGCAGCTTGGCCTTTCGGACTAGCGACGCTGAGCAGTTCTTC	CASSLAFRTSDAEQFF
.	TRBV9	TRBD1	TRBJ2-7	TGTGCCAGCAGCGTTGGACAGGGGGCTGGCGAGCAGTACTTC	CASSVGQGAGEQYF
.	TRBV19	.	TRBJ2-2	TGTGCCAGTAGTATAAGAGCACAGAACACCGGGGAGCTGTTTTTT	CASSIRAQNTGELFF
.	TRBV27	TRBD1	TRBJ2-4	TGTGCCAGCAGTTTTAGGGACAGGGGGACCAAAAACATTCAGTACTTC	CASSFRDRGTKNIQYF
.	TRBV4-1	.	TRBJ2-7	TGCGCCAGCAGCCAAAAGGAGGTGCCCAGCTACGAGCAGTACTTC	CASSQKEVPSYEQYF
.	TRBV10-3	.	TRBJ2-1	TGTGCCATCGGCGAGAGGGACCGACACAATGAGCAGTTCTTC	CAIGERDRHNEQFF
.	TRBV10-3	.	TRBJ2-3	TGTGCCAAGGGGCGGGTGCAGCCCACAGATACGCAGTATTTT	CAKGRVQPTDTQYF
.	TRBV7-2	.	TRBJ2-2	TGTGCCAGCAGCTTAGGCCAGGTTAACACCGGGGAGCTGTTTTTT	CASSLGQVNTGELFF
.	TRBV10-3	.	TRBJ2-2	TGTGCCATCACCCAAGACTCTGCGGGACTGCGGGAGCTGTTTTTT	CAITQDSAGLRELFF
.	TRBV27	TRBD2	TRBJ2-3	TGTGCCAGCAGTGAATGGACTAGCGGGAGTTATACGCAGTATTTT	CASSEWTSGSYTQYF
.	TRBV4-2	TRBD1	TRBJ2-3	TGTGCCAGTACAGGGACAGGGGACGGAGATACGCAGTATTTT	CASTGTGDGDTQYF
.	TRBV27	TRBD1	TRBJ1-2	TGTGCCAGCAGTTTCCGACAGGGCCTACCTAACTATGGCTACACCTTC	CASSFRQGLPNYGYTF
once	TRBV5-6	TRBD1	TRBJ1-3	TGTGCCAGCAGCAGAGTGACAGGGTCTGGAAACACCATATATTTT	CASSRVTGSGNTIYF
.	TRBV19	.	TRBJ1-5	TGTGCCAGTAGTCCCCGGTTTGATAGCAATCAGCCCCAGCATTTT	CASSPRFDSNQPQHF
.	TRBV5-5	.	TRBJ1-2	TGTGCCAGCAGCTCGGGTAACCGCTATGGCTACACCTTC	CASSSGNRYGYTF
.	TRBV28	TRBD2	TRBJ2-5	TGTGCCAGCAGGCCCGGCGGGGGGAAGGGGACCCAGTACTTC	CASRPGGGKGTQYF
.	TRBV4-1	.	TRBJ2-5	TGCGCCAGCAGCCAAGTGAAGGGGAAGACCCAGTACTTC	CASSQVKGKTQYF
.	TRBV4-3	.	TRBJ2-1	TGCGCCAGCAGCCAAGAGGACGGACCAGCCATGGAGCAGTTCTTC	CASSQEDGPAMEQFF
.	TRBV18	.	TRBJ2-7	TGTGCCAGCTCACCCTCAGGACTCACCTCCTACGAGCAGTACTTC	CASSPSGLTSYEQYF
.	TRBV4-2	.	TRBJ1-1	TGTGCCAGCAGACATCGCAGGGATGGCACTGAAGCTTTCTTT	CASRHRRDGTEAFF
.	TRBV5-1	TRBD1	TRBJ2-7	TGCGCCAGCAGCTCTGACTCGGGACAGCTCTACGAGCAGTACTTC	CASSSDSGQLYEQYF
.	TRBV10-1	.	TRBJ2-3	TGCGCCAGCAGTGAGCCTAACGCCCTAGCCCCTAGCACAGATACGCAGTATTTT	CASSEPNALAPSTDTQYF
.	TRBV7-6	.	TRBJ2-1	TGTGCCAGCAGCTTACCTGTCGGACTTAGCCGGATCTTC	CASSLPVGLSRIF
.	TRBV29-1	.	TRBJ1-4	TGCAGCGTTTCTCAGGGGTTAGGGGATGAAAAACTGTTTTTT	CSVSQGLGDEKLFF
.	TRBV27	.	TRBJ2-1	TGTGCCAGCAGTTTTAGCGCTGAACGGCGCAATGAGCAGTTCTTC	CASSFSAERRNEQFF
.	TRBV5-1	TRBD1	TRBJ1-3	TGCGCCAGCGCCGTGGACAAGGGGGCTTCCTCTGGAAACACCATATATTTT	CASAVDKGASSGNTIYF
.	TRBV2	.	TRBJ2-3	TGTGCCAGCAGTCAGATCCTTAGCACAGATACGCAGTATTTT	CASSQILSTDTQYF
.	TRBV13	TRBD2	TRBJ2-4	TGTGCCAGCAGCTTTTTAGCGGGAAGGAAAGTTAAAAACATTCAGTACTTC	CASSFLAGRKVKNIQYF
.	TRBV30	.	TRBJ2-6	TGTGCCTGGACGAAGGGGGGGCAGGCTGGGGCCAACGTCCTGACTTTC	CAWTKGGQAGANVLTF
.	TRBV7-2	.	TRBJ1-5	TGTGCCAGCAGCTTAGAGGGCAAGACCAATCAGCCCCAGCATTTT	CASSLEGKTNQPQHF